This TCR beta chain was retrieved from a study of blood T cell repertoires in COVID-19. At the level of the study: Spain, Italy and the United States supplied samples that represented acute and convalescent COVID-19. T cells, B-cell-depleted T cells, or PBMCs provided the cDNA or gDNA that served as material.

V was pared by 2 bases and J by 2 bases, with 6 bases of the junction left unmatched. This CDR3 is built from 17 residues. The germline V gene has CDR1 MDHEN and CDR2 SYDVKM. In the source study's methods: Estimated nucleated cell counts came from reference gene primer amplification. Some clones are missing from TCRdb's copy, which holds only in-frame ones; the method was immunoSEQ multiplex PCR. That table supplies the V and J calls and clone size; D and trimming were determined from the DNA. The table shows 100,000 to 150,000 clones, with approximately 90% occurring only once. V gene TRBV28 combines with J gene TRBJ2-1, with 10 bases identical to TRBD2. This receptor was taken from a man aged 65 to 79 with active COVID-19. Sample: peripheral blood. This chain's CDR3 is CASSLGLAGVPYNEQFF. CDR3 nucleotide sequence: TGTGCCAGCAGTTTAGGGCTAGCGGGAGTCCCCTACAATGAGCAGTTCTTC.